This TCR beta chain was retrieved from a study of T-cell reconstitution after alpha-beta-depleted transplantation in children. Notes on the study in general: From newly produced T cells came most of the T-cell counts and diversity one year after transplant.

Unique molecular identifiers tagged the TCRbeta library. TCRdb reprocessed the PCR reads via MiXCR and lists one record per CDR3 protein. The table lists some 150,000 distinct CDR3 sequences, about 9% of them singletons. This clonotype was observed many times. As yet, its antigen is unknown. V shed 0 bases and J shed 6 bases, with 11 bases lying between them. There are 14 residues in the CDR3. Germline CDR1 is DFQATT and CDR2 is SNEGSKA (reference sequence). The input for sequencing was PBMCs, mostly from graft donor cells, taken 180 days after TCRalphabeta/CD19-depleted stem cell transplant. The receptor's source is a female patient aged 2-9 years who had a stem cell transplant for congenital amegakaryocytic thrombocytopenia, so the T cells may come from the graft donor. The genes are TRBV20-1 and TRBJ2-2; D uncertain. The CDR3 DNA is TGCAGTGCTAGAGATTATTCTAGACCCGGGGAGCTGTTTTTT. This translates into CSARDYSRPGELFF.